These 2 T cell receptor beta chains were sequenced from one sample in a study of shared clonotypes between healthy human individuals (TCRdb year 2020). The library was obtained by the immunoSEQ multiplex PCR assay. TCRdb provides this immuneACCESS table in a form limited to in-frame rearrangements. Some clones are lacking; in checked studies, under half of them reflect an unresolved V gene, and why the rest are absent is not known. Counted in this sample were roughly 650,000 clones; around 96% of them appeared once. Approximately 0.1% of the sample rests with the top ten. CD8 naive samples consisted of CD45RO-negative cells that were positively selected for CCR7, yielding a CD45RA+CCR7+ population without TemRA cells. The source material was naive CD8+ T cells sorted from blood. What this sample's cell subset or site label stands for: CD45RA+CCR7+. The source of these receptors is a woman in her thirties in good health.

The rearrangement joins TRBV28 to TRBJ2-7, with D unclear. The germline CDR1 and CDR2 sequences are MDHEN and SYDVKM. The CDR3 runs to 13 residues. V was cut by 7 bases and J by 3 bases, with 13 bases left in between. The CDR3 reads CASTVAAYYEQYF. The CDR3 region has the DNA TGTGCCAGCACCGTGGCAGCCTACTACGAGCAGTACTTC.

The chain couples TRBV18 to TRBJ2-3, with 10 bases fitting TRBD2. Germline V gene sequence: CDR1 KGHSH, CDR2 LQKENI. V was pared by 1 base and J by 4 bases, with 5 bases of the junction left unmatched. The CDR3 covers 16 residues. CDR3 in amino acids: CASSPQPSGSADTQYF. The CDR3 DNA reads as TGTGCCAGCTCACCACAGCCTAGCGGGAGTGCAGATACGCAGTATTTT.